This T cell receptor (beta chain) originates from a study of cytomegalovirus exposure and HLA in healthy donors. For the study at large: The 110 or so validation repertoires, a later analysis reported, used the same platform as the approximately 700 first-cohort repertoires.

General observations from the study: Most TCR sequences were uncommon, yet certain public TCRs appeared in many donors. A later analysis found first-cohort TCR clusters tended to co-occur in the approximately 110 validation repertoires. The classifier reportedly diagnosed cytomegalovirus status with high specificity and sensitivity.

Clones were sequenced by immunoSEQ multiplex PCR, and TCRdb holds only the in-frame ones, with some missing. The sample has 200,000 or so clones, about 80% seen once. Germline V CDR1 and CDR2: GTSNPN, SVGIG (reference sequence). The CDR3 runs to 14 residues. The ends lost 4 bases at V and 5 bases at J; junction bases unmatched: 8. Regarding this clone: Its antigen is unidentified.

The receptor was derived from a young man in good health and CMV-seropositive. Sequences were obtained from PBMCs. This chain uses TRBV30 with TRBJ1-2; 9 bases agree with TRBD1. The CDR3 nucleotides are TGTGCCTGGACCCACGACAGGGGGGGGTATGGCTACACCTTC. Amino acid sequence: CAWTHDRGGYGYTF. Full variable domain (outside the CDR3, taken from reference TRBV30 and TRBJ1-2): SQTIHQWPATLVQPVGSPLSLECTVEGTSNPNLYWYRQAAGRGLQLLFYSVGIGQISSEVPQNLSASRPQDRQFILSSKKLLLSDSGFYLCAWTHDRGGYGYTFGSGTRLTVV.